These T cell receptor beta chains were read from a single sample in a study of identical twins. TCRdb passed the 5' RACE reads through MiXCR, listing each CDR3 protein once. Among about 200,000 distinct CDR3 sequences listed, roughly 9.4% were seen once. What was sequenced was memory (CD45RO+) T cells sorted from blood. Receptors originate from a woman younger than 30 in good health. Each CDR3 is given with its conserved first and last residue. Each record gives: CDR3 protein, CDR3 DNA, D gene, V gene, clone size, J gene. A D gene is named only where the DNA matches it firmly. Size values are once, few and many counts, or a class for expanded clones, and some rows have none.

CASSDSGGATDTQYF,TGTGCCAGCAGTGACTCGGGGGGGGCCACAGATACGCAGTATTTT,.,TRBV6-4,many,TRBJ2-3
CASSSLGTVKDTQYF,TGTGCCAGCAGCTCCTTGGGGACGGTGAAGGATACGCAGTATTTT,.,TRBV7-2,.,TRBJ2-3
CASSGTGGYEQYF,TGTGCCAGCTCCGGGACAGGGGGTTACGAGCAGTACTTC,TRBD1,TRBV12-3/TRBV12-4,many,TRBJ2-7
CASSDQRVGEKLFF,TGTGCCAGCAGCGACCAGAGGGTGGGAGAAAAACTGTTTTTT,.,TRBV7-8,.,TRBJ1-4
CASLEAAGGTDTQYF,TGTGCCAGCCTCGAGGCAGCGGGGGGAACAGATACGCAGTATTTT,TRBD2,TRBV6-1,few,TRBJ2-3
CASRRDGPYEQYF,TGCGCCAGCAGGCGGGACGGACCCTACGAGCAGTACTTC,.,TRBV5-1,few,TRBJ2-7
CASRGDAWAGELFF,TGTGCCAGCAGGGGGGACGCCTGGGCCGGGGAGCTGTTTTTT,.,TRBV27,.,TRBJ2-2
CASSQEIRGGSVNEQFF,TGCGCCAGCAGCCAAGAGATACGAGGGGGCTCAGTAAATGAGCAGTTCTTC,TRBD1,TRBV4-3,.,TRBJ2-1
CASSLSHEKSNEQFF,TGTGCCAGCAGCTTATCCCACGAGAAGAGCAATGAGCAGTTCTTC,.,TRBV7-2,many,TRBJ2-1
CASSEQGIYQPQHF,TGTGCCAGCAGTGAGCAGGGGATTTATCAGCCCCAGCATTTT,.,TRBV12-3/TRBV12-4,few,TRBJ1-5
CASMPGGGNEQFF,TGCGCCAGCATGCCTGGGGGGGGCAATGAGCAGTTCTTC,TRBD2,TRBV5-1,few,TRBJ2-1
CASSVLGLQETQFF,TGCGCCAGCAGCGTCCTAGGTTTGCAAGAGACCCAGTTCTTC,.,TRBV5-1,.,TRBJ2-1
CASGTMTQETQYF,TGTGCCAGCGGAACGATGACACAAGAGACCCAGTACTTC,.,TRBV5-6,.,TRBJ2-5
CASSPLGVQTEYGYTF,TGTGCCAGCAGTCCTCTAGGGGTGCAGACAGAATATGGCTACACCTTC,.,TRBV27,many,TRBJ1-2
CTLRENRGKNTEAFF,TGCACCCTAAGGGAGAACCGGGGTAAGAACACTGAAGCTTTCTTT,.,TRBV20-1,few,TRBJ1-1
CASSLGEVEQFF,TGTGCCAGCAGCCTCGGAGAAGTGGAGCAGTTCTTC,.,TRBV3-1,many,TRBJ2-1
CASSETGDNSPLHF,TGTGCCAGCAGTGAGACAGGGGACAATTCACCCCTCCACTTT,TRBD1,TRBV6-1,.,TRBJ1-6
CASSQGGLAGDLGELFF,TGCGCCAGCAGCCAAGGGGGGCTAGCGGGAGATCTCGGGGAGCTGTTTTTT,TRBD2,TRBV4-3,.,TRBJ2-2
CASSWETYNEQFF,TGTGCCTCGTCCTGGGAGACCTACAATGAGCAGTTCTTC,.,TRBV5-8,.,TRBJ2-1
CASSSDLDNGYTF,TGTGCCAGCAGCTCCGACCTGGACAATGGCTACACCTTC,.,TRBV7-9,few,TRBJ1-2
CASSLASLEGYEQYF,TGTGCCAGCAGCTTAGCCTCACTCGAGGGATACGAGCAGTACTTC,.,TRBV11-2,few,TRBJ2-7
CASSLFGNEQFF,TGTGCCAGCAGCCTCTTTGGGAATGAGCAGTTCTTC,.,TRBV6-5,.,TRBJ2-1
CASRGEPDTQYF,TGTGCCAGCCGGGGGGAGCCAGATACGCAGTATTTT,TRBD2,TRBV2,.,TRBJ2-3
CAIKAGGPYEQYF,TGTGCCATCAAGGCAGGGGGCCCATACGAGCAGTACTTC,TRBD1,TRBV10-3,few,TRBJ2-7
CASSLLLAGEETQYF,TGTGCCAGCAGCTTACTACTAGCGGGAGAAGAGACCCAGTACTTC,TRBD2,TRBV7-7,many,TRBJ2-5
CASSVPAGNADTQYF,TGTGCCAGCAGCGTACCGGCGGGAAACGCAGATACGCAGTATTTT,.,TRBV9,few,TRBJ2-3
CASSYQQGLPYEQYF,TGTGCCAGCAGCTACCAACAGGGGTTGCCCTACGAGCAGTACTTC,TRBD1,TRBV5-5,.,TRBJ2-7
CSAPGTSASRIGELFF,TGCAGTGCTCCCGGGACTAGCGCGAGCCGAATCGGGGAGCTGTTTTTT,TRBD2,TRBV20-1,few,TRBJ2-2
CASSQEGTSLSQQYF,TGTGCCAGCAGCCAAGAAGGGACTAGCCTTTCCCAGCAGTACTTC,TRBD2,TRBV4-2,few,TRBJ2-7
CASSHEGGGNEQYF,TGCGCCAGCAGCCACGAGGGAGGTGGAAACGAGCAGTACTTC,.,TRBV4-1,few,TRBJ2-7
CASSLDRQGTEAFF,TGTGCCAGCAGCTTAGATCGGCAGGGGACTGAAGCTTTCTTT,.,TRBV11-2,many,TRBJ1-1
CASLRAGSYEQYF,TGTGCCTCTCTAAGGGCGGGCTCCTACGAGCAGTACTTC,.,TRBV6-1,few,TRBJ2-7
CSAHTDTQYF,TGCAGTGCTCACACAGATACGCAGTATTTT,.,TRBV20-1,.,TRBJ2-3
CASRETGPYNEQFF,TGTGCCAGCAGGGAGACAGGGCCCTACAATGAGCAGTTCTTC,TRBD1,TRBV12-3/TRBV12-4,many,TRBJ2-1
CASSYFRGGPGELFF,TGTGCCAGCAGTTACTTTCGGGGGGGCCCCGGGGAGCTGTTTTTT,TRBD2,TRBV6-5,.,TRBJ2-2
CASSPGPRLELSTDTQYF,TGCGCCAGCAGCCCAGGACCCCGTCTCGAGTTGAGCACAGATACGCAGTATTTT,.,TRBV4-3,.,TRBJ2-3
CASRGVGSQETQYF,TGTGCCAGCAGAGGGGTTGGCAGTCAAGAGACCCAGTACTTC,.,TRBV12-3/TRBV12-4,once,TRBJ2-5
CSARLPDYGYTF,TGCAGTGCTAGGTTGCCGGACTATGGCTACACCTTC,.,TRBV20-1,few,TRBJ1-2
CASSLQTADTQYF,TGTGCCAGCAGCCTTCAGACGGCAGATACGCAGTATTTT,.,TRBV9,.,TRBJ2-3
CASSEGVGQPQHF,TGTGCCAGCAGTGAAGGGGTCGGTCAGCCCCAGCATTTT,.,TRBV6-1,few,TRBJ1-5
CSARDRQRLAKNIQYF,TGCAGTGCTAGAGATCGGCAGAGACTAGCCAAAAACATTCAGTACTTC,.,TRBV20-1,few,TRBJ2-4
CASSPRTGASSYEQYF,TGTGCCAGCAGCCCAAGGACAGGGGCGAGCTCCTACGAGCAGTACTTC,TRBD1,TRBV14,.,TRBJ2-7
CSATGLSSTDTQYF,TGCAGTGCTACGGGACTGTCTAGCACAGATACGCAGTATTTT,.,TRBV20-1,few,TRBJ2-3
CASSKGLQETQYF,TGTGCCAGCAGTAAGGGACTCCAAGAGACCCAGTACTTC,.,TRBV12-3/TRBV12-4,many,TRBJ2-5
CAWDGGYQETQYF,TGTGCCTGGGACGGAGGTTACCAAGAGACCCAGTACTTC,.,TRBV30,few,TRBJ2-5
CSASGTYEQYF,TGCAGTGCTTCCGGGACGTACGAGCAGTACTTC,.,TRBV20-1,.,TRBJ2-7
CASSREAFTYEQYF,TGCGCCAGCAGCCGGGAGGCCTTCACCTACGAGCAGTACTTC,.,TRBV4-1,.,TRBJ2-7
CASSHNRGPDTQYF,TGTGCCAGCAGCCACAATCGGGGCCCGGATACGCAGTATTTT,.,TRBV14,.,TRBJ2-3
CASSRDYNYGYTF,TGTGCCAGCAGCCGCGATTATAACTATGGCTACACCTTC,.,TRBV7-9,many,TRBJ1-2
CARTGFEYNEQFF,TGTGCCAGGACAGGGTTCGAATACAATGAGCAGTTCTTC,TRBD1,TRBV24-1,.,TRBJ2-1
CASSHPDYGYTF,TGTGCCAGCAGTCACCCGGACTATGGCTACACCTTC,.,TRBV6-2/TRBV6-3,few,TRBJ1-2
CASSLSKGEQFTGELFF,TGTGCCAGCAGTTTGTCGAAAGGGGAACAGTTCACCGGGGAGCTGTTTTTT,.,TRBV27,.,TRBJ2-2
CSARVHGPSGIGETQYF,TGCAGTGCTAGAGTCCACGGTCCTAGCGGGATTGGGGAGACCCAGTACTTC,TRBD2,TRBV20-1,few,TRBJ2-5
CASSRANRGQETQYF,TGTGCCAGTAGTAGGGCTAATCGTGGCCAAGAGACCCAGTACTTC,.,TRBV19,few,TRBJ2-5
CASPDRKAGTEAFF,TGTGCCAGCCCCGACAGGAAGGCTGGCACTGAAGCTTTCTTT,.,TRBV6-2/TRBV6-3,.,TRBJ1-1